The clone carrying this T cell receptor beta chain was found a few times. The antigen remains unidentified. The data are from a study of T cell repertoires in cytomegalovirus infection. For the study at large: Indications of both CMV infection and matching HLA type were provided by public TCR beta signatures.

From the reads, TCRdb called clonotypes with MiXCR, one entry per CDR3 protein. The data contain under 150,000 distinct CDR3 sequences, roughly a quarter of them singletons. General study results and limits: Totalled public TCR beta family frequency picked out people who carried CMV plus the relevant HLA. HLA-C-restricted CMV-specific TCR beta clonotypes prevailed in the ex vivo response.

Sequencing input: PBMCs, sequenced either directly or after in vitro stimulation (not recorded which). This clonotype was sampled from a human donor in good health (CMV status not recorded). Some clones in this sample may be carry-over from other donors' samples.

CDR3 nucleotides: TGCAGTGCTAGAGTGGGGGGCGAGCAGTACGTC. Its translation is CSARVGGEQYV. This chain joins TRBV20-1 and TRBJ2-7, with D perhaps TRBD2 (6 bases). This CDR3 is built from 11 residues. With 1 base removed from V and 6 bases from J, the gap between germline ends came to 7 bases. The V gene's germline CDR1 is DFQATT and CDR2 SNEGSKA (reference sequence).